These 2 T cell receptor beta chains came from one sample sequenced in a study of cytomegalovirus exposure and HLA in healthy donors. 60 Vbeta and 13 Jbeta primers were used in PCR. The repertoire was sequenced with immunoSEQ multiplex PCR; TCRdb's copy has only in-frame clones and lacks some. The sample includes some 130,000 clones, 79% of them seen just once. Material for sequencing was PBMCs. Receptors originate from a man between 18 and 35 years old in good health and CMV-seronegative.

This chain joins TRBV19 and TRBJ2-5; TRBD1 agrees at 8 bases. The CDR3 contains 16 residues. The junction had 12 bases not matched to a gene; V was cut back by 5 bases and J by 4 bases. Germline V CDR1 and CDR2: LNHDA, SQIVND (reference sequence). The chain's CDR3 is CASSPRQGLLGETQYF. In DNA form, the CDR3 reads TGTGCCAGTAGTCCGAGACAGGGGTTGTTAGGAGAGACCCAGTACTTC.

This clone was detected only a few times. This chain uses TRBV7-9 with TRBJ1-6; the D is unclear. The V end was cut by 3 bases, the J end by 5 bases, with 11 bases between. The CDR3 contains 15 residues. Per germline, CDR1 SEHNR and CDR2 FQNEAQ (reference sequence). The CDR3, as DNA: TGTGCCAGCAGCTTCAGCGGACGAGATAATTCACCCCTCCACTTT. Translation gives CASSFSGRDNSPLHF.